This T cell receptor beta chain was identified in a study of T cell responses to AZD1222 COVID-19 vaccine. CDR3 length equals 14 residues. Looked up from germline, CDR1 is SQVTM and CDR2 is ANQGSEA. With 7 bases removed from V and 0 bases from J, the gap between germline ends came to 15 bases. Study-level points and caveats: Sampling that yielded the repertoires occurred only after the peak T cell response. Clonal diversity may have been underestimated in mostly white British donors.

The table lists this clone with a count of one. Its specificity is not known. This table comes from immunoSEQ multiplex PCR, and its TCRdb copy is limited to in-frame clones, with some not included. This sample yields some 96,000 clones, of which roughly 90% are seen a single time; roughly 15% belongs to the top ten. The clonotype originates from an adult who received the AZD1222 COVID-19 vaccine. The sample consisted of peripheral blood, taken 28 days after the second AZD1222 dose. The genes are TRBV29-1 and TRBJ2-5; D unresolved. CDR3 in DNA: TGCAGCGGTGTACTCGTGGGATACCAAGAGACCCAGTACTTC. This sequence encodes CSGVLVGYQETQYF. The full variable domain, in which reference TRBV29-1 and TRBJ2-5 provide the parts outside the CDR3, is SAVISQKPSRDICQRGTSLTIQCQVDSQVTMMFWYRQQPGQSLTLIATANQGSEATYESGFVIDKFPISRPNLTFSTLTVSNMSPEDSSIYLCSGVLVGYQETQYFGPGTRLLVL.